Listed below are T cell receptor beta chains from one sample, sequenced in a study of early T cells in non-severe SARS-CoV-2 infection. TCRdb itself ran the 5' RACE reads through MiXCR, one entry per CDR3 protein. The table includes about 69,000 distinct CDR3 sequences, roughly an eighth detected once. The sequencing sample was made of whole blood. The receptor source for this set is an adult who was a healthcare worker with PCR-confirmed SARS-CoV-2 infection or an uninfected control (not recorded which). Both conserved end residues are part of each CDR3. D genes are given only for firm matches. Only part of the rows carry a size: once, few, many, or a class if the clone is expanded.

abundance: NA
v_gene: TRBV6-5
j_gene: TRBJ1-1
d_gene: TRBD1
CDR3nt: TGTGCCAGCCGACGGGGACAGGGGGCTCCGCGGGCTTTCTTT
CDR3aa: CASRRGQGAPRAFF

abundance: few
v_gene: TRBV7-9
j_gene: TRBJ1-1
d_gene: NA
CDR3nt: TGTGCCAGCAGCCCCCGCGGGGGGAGAACAACTGAAGCTTTCTTT
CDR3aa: CASSPRGGRTTEAFF

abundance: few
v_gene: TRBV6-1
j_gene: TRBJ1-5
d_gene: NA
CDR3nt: TGTGCCAGCCGACAGAGCAATCAGCCCCAGCATTTT
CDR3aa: CASRQSNQPQHF

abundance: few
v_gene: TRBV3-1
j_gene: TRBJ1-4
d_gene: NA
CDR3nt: TGTGCCAGCAGCCAAGTGAGGGCTCTCGGCGGTAATGAAAAACTGTTTTTT
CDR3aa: CASSQVRALGGNEKLFF

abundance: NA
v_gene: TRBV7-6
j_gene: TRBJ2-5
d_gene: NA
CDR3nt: TGTGCCAGCAGCTTAGGACCACAAGAGACCCAGTACTTC
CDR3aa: CASSLGPQETQYF

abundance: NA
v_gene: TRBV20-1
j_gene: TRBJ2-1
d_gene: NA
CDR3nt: TGCAGTGCTATGGCTCTGACGGGGAATGAGCAGTTCTTC
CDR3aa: CSAMALTGNEQFF

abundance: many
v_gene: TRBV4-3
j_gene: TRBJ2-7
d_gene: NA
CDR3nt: TGCGCCAGCAGCCAAGGACGTTTCGGGGCAGGCCCGGTCCACGAGCAGTACTTC
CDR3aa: CASSQGRFGAGPVHEQYF

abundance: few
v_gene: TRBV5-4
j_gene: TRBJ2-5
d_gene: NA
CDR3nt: TGTGCCAGCACCCAATACCTCGGGGGCCTCGAGACCCAGTACTTC
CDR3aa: CASTQYLGGLETQYF

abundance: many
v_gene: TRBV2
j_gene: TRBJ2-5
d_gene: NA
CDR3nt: TGTGCCAGCAGTGAACTACTCCCCGAAGAGGCCCAGTACTTC
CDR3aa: CASSELLPEEAQYF

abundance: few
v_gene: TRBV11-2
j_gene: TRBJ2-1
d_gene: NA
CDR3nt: TGTGCCAGCAACCTTAGGAGGAATGAGCAGTTCTTC
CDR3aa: CASNLRRNEQFF

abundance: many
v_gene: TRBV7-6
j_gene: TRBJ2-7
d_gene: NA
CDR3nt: TGTGCCAGCAGCTTAGCGCCAGGGACATACGAGCAGTACTTC
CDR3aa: CASSLAPGTYEQYF

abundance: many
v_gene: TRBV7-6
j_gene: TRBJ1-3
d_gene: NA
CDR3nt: TGTGCCAGCAGCTTAGCCCAACAGGGCACTAGCTCTGAAAACACCATATATTTT
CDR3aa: CASSLAQQGTSSENTIYF

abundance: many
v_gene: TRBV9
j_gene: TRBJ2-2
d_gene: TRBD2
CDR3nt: TGTGCCAGCAGCGTAGAAGGACTAGCGGGGGAGTTCCGGGAGCTGTTTTTT
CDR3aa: CASSVEGLAGEFRELFF

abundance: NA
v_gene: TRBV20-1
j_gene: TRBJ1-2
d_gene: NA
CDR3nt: TGCAGTGCCCCCCCGGTGACTGGCTACACCTTC
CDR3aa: CSAPPVTGYTF

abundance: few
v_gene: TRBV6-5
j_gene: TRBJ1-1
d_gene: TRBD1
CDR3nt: TGTGCCAGCAGTTCGCCGGGACAGGGTGAAGCTTTCTTT
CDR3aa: CASSSPGQGEAFF

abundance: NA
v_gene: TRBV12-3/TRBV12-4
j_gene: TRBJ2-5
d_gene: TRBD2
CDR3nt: TGTGCCAGCAGTTTACTGGGTCTAGCGGGGGACGAGACCCAGTACTTC
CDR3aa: CASSLLGLAGDETQYF

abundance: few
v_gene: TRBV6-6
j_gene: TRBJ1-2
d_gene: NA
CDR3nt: TGTGCCAGCAGTTACGCTTTGCAGGGGCGGGACTATGGCTACACCTTC
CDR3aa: CASSYALQGRDYGYTF

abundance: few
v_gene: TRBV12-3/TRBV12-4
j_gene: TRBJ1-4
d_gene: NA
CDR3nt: TGTGCCAGCAGTTTTCAGGGGCGAATAACTAATGAAAAACTGTTTTTT
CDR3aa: CASSFQGRITNEKLFF

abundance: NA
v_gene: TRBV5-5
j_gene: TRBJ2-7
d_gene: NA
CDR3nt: TGTGCCAGCAGCTTGGGACAGGCCAACTCCTACGAGCAGTACTTC
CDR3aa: CASSLGQANSYEQYF

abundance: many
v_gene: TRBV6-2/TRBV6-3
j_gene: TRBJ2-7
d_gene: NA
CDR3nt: TGTGCCAGCACGCCGGGGGGCCACTCCTACGAGCAGTACTTC
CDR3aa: CASTPGGHSYEQYF

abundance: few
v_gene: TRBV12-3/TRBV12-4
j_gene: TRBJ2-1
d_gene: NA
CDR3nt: TGTGCCAGCAGTTTGGAATTCAATGAGCAGTTCTTC
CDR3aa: CASSLEFNEQFF

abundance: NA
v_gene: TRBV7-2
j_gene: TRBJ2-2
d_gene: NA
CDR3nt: TGTGCCAGCAGCTGGCCGGGACGGCGGACCGGGGAGCTGTTTTTT
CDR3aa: CASSWPGRRTGELFF

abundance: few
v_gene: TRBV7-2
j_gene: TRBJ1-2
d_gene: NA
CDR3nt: TGTGCCAGCAGCCTCAGACGGACGCTTAACTATGGCTACACCTTC
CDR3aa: CASSLRRTLNYGYTF

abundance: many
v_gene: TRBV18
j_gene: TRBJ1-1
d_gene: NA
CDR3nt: TGTGCCAGCTCACCATCCGGGGGCAGGACTGAAGCTTTCTTT
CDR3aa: CASSPSGGRTEAFF

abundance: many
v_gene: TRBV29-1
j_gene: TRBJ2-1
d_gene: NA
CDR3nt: TGCAGCACGTTCGACAATGAGCAGTTCTTC
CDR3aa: CSTFDNEQFF

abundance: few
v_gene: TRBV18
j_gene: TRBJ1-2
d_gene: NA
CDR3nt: TGTGCCAGCTCACTCCAAGGAGGGGACGATGGCTACACCTTC
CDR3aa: CASSLQGGDDGYTF

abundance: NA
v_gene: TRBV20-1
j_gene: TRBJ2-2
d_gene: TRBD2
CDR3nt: TGCAGTGCTAGTAACGGGGGGACGAACACCGGGGAGCTGTTTTTT
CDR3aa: CSASNGGTNTGELFF

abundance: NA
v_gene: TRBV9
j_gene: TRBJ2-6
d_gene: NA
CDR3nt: TGTGCCAGCAGCGTAGAGGGGATCTCTGGGGCCAACGTCCTGACTTTC
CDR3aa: CASSVEGISGANVLTF

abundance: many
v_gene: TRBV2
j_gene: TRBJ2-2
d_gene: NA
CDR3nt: TGTGCCAGCACACCTGGACGAAACACCGGGGAGCTGTTTTTT
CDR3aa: CASTPGRNTGELFF

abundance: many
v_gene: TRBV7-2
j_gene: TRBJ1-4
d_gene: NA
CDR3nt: TGTGCCAGCAGCCCAATTTCGGGGGCTAATGAAAAACTGTTTTTT
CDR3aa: CASSPISGANEKLFF

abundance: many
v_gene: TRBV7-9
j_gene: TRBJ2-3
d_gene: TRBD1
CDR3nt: TGTGCCAGCAGCTCGGACAGGGGGCTAAGGGATACGCAGTATTTT
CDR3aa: CASSSDRGLRDTQYF

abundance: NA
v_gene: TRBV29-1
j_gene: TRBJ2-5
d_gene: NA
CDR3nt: TGCAGCGTGAACCATCTCCAAGAGACCCAGTACTTC
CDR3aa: CSVNHLQETQYF

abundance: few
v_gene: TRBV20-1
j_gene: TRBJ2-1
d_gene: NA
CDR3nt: TGCAGTGCTAGAGACAGGGTTCACCCCTACAATGAGCAGTTCTTC
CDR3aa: CSARDRVHPYNEQFF

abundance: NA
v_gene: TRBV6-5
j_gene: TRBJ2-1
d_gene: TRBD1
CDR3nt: TGTGCCAGCAGTTCCTGGGGACAGGGCGACAATGAGCAGTTCTTC
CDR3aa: CASSSWGQGDNEQFF

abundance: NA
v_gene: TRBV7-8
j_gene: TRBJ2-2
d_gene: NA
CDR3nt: TGTGCCAGCAGCTTAGCCCGGGCCAACACCGGGGAGCTGTTTTTT
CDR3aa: CASSLARANTGELFF

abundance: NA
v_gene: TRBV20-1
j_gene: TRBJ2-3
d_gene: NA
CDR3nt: TGCAGTGCTGCAGCCCATTCCGGGACCACTAGCACAGATACGCAGTATTTT
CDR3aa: CSAAAHSGTTSTDTQYF

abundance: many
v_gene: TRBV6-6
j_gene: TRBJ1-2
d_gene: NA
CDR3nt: TGTGCCAGCTCACAGGAAGACTATGGCTACACCTTC
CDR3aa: CASSQEDYGYTF

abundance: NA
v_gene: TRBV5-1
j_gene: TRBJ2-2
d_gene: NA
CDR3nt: TGCGCCAGCAGCTTTGACGCCGGGTCCGGGGAGCTGTTTTTT
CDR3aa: CASSFDAGSGELFF

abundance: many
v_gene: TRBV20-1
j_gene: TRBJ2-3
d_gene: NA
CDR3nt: TGCAGTGCTGACCAGAGGTTCACTAGCACAGATACGCAGTATTTT
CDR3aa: CSADQRFTSTDTQYF

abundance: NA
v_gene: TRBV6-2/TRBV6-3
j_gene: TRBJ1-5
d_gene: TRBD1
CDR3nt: TGTGCCAGCAGTTATGGGGACAGTTATCAGCCCCAGCATTTT
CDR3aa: CASSYGDSYQPQHF

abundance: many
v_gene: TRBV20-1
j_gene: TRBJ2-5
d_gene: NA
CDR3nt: TGCAGTGCTATAAAGGGCCCCGAGAGGGGAGAGACCCAGTACTTC
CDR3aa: CSAIKGPERGETQYF

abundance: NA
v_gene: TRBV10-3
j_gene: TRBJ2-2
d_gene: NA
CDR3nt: TGTGCCACCGCACTACGAGCCGGGGAGCTGTTTTTT
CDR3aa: CATALRAGELFF

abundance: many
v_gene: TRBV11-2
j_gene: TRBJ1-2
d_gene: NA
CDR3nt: TGTGCCAGCAGCGACAGGACTAACTATGGCTACACCTTC
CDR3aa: CASSDRTNYGYTF

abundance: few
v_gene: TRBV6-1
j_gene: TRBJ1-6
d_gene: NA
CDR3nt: TGTGCCAGCAGAGCGGACCCTTTGTCGGAGAATTCACCCCTCCACTTT
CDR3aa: CASRADPLSENSPLHF

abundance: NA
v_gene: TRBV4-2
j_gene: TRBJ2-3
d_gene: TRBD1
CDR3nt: TGTGCCAGCAGCGACACAGGGGGCGCGTCAGATACGCAGTATTTT
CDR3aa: CASSDTGGASDTQYF

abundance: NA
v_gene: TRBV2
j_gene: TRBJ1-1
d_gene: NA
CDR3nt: TGTGCCAGCAGTGGAGGGTTTGGAAAAGCTTTCTTT
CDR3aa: CASSGGFGKAFF

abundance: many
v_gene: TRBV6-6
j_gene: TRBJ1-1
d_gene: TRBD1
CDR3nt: TGTGCCAGCAGTGGATCTGGGACAGGAGACACTGAAGCTTTCTTT
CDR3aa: CASSGSGTGDTEAFF

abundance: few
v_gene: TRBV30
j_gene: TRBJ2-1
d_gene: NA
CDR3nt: TGTGCCTGGAGTTTGACCACCAATGAGCAGTTCTTC
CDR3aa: CAWSLTTNEQFF

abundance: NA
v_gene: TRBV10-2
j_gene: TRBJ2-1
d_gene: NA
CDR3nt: TGCGCCAGCGGGTCCTTCGCTGAGCAGTTCTTC
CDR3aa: CASGSFAEQFF

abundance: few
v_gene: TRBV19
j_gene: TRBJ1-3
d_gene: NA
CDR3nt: TGTGCCAGTAGCGGGGAACCTCTTGGAAACACCATATATTTT
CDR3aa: CASSGEPLGNTIYF

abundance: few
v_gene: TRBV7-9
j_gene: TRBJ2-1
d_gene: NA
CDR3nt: TGTGCCAGCACGCGACAGGGAGGGTGGCTCTCAGGGAAGGCCGATTTAGGCAATGAGCAGTTCTTC
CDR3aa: CASTRQGGWLSGKADLGNEQFF

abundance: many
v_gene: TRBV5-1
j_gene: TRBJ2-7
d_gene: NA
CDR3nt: TGCGCCAGCAGCACGGGCACCTACGAGCAGTACTTC
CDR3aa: CASSTGTYEQYF

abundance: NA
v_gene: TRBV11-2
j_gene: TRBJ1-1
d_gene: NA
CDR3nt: TGTGCCAGCAGCTTAGATTCAGGGCAGTCGAGGGAAGCTTTCTTT
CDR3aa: CASSLDSGQSREAFF

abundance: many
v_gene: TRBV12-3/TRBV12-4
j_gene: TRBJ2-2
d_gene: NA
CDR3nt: TGTGCCAGCAAACGGGGGGCCCCGGCCACCGGGGAGCTGTTTTTT
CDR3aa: CASKRGAPATGELFF

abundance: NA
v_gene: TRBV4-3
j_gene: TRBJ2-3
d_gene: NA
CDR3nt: TGCGCCAGCAGCCAAGAGGAGGGGGGCCCAGATACGCAGTATTTT
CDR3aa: CASSQEEGGPDTQYF

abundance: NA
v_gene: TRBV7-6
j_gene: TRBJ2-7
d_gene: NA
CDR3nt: TGTGCCAGCTCCCTACGACAGAGGAACGAGCAGTACTTC
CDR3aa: CASSLRQRNEQYF

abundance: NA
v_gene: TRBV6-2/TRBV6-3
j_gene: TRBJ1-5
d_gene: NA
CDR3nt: TGTGCCAGCAGTTGGATTAGCAATCAGCCCCAGCATTTT
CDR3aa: CASSWISNQPQHF

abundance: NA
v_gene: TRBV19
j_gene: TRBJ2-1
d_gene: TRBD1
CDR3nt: TGTGCCAGTAGTTGGGGACAGGGCACCTACAATGAGCAGTTCTTC
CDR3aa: CASSWGQGTYNEQFF

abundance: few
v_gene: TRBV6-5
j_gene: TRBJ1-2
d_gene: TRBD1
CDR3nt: TGTGCCAGCAGTTACCTAGCCTCAGGGGGAAAGGGCTACACCTTC
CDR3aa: CASSYLASGGKGYTF

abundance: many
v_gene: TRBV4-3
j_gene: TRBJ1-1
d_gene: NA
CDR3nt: TGCGCCAGCAGCCAAGGGAACAGCGAAGCTTTCTTT
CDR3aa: CASSQGNSEAFF